Listed below are T cell receptor beta chains from one sample, sequenced in a study of T cells in tuberculosis. TCRdb keeps only in-frame clones here, not all; method: immunoSEQ multiplex PCR. The table records 9,500 to 13,000 clones, around 94% of them present only once. Specimen: PBMCs. The receptor source for this set is an adult with tuberculosis. Both conserved end residues are part of each CDR3. D genes are given only for firm matches. The size entry is marked missing in some rows and otherwise reads once, few, many or a size class.

TRBV15	TRBJ2-7	TRBD1	-	TGTGCCACCAGCAGAGATTCCGGGACAGCCTCCTACGAGCAGTACTTC	CATSRDSGTASYEQYF
TRBV6-1	TRBJ2-6	TRBD1	-	TGTGCCAGCTGTGGCGATGGGACAGGATTCTCTGGGGCCAACGTCCTGACTTTC	CASCGDGTGFSGANVLTF
TRBV12-5	TRBJ2-3	-	-	TGTGCTAGTGGTTTGGCACAGGGGACTAGGTCAGATACGCAGTATTTT	CASGLAQGTRSDTQYF
TRBV4-1	TRBJ2-5	TRBD2	-	TGCGCCAGCAGCCGAATTAGGACTAGCGGGAAAGAGACCCAGTACTTC	CASSRIRTSGKETQYF
TRBV7-2	TRBJ2-3	TRBD1	-	TGTGCCAGCAGGCGGACCCAGGGGGGCACAGATACGCAGTATTTT	CASRRTQGGTDTQYF
TRBV6-4	TRBJ1-6	-	-	TGTGCCAGCAGTGAAAGGGGGGGCATTAATTCACCCCTCCACTTT	CASSERGGINSPLHF
TRBV2	TRBJ2-7	-	-	TGTGCCAGCCAGTCGGGCGGGACCACCTACGAGCAGTACTTC	CASQSGGTTYEQYF
TRBV9	TRBJ2-1	TRBD2	once	TGTGCCAGCAGCCCCCAACCGGGACTAGCGGGAGGGCGATACAATGAGCAGTTCTTC	CASSPQPGLAGGRYNEQFF
TRBV10-1	TRBJ2-3	-	-	TGCGCCAGCAGTGCCAGGACTATCACAGATACGCAGTATTTT	CASSARTITDTQYF
TRBV7-3	TRBJ1-1	-	-	TGTGCCAGCAGAGGACAGCCGAACACTGAAGCTTTCTTT	CASRGQPNTEAFF
TRBV2	TRBJ1-1	TRBD1	-	TGTGCCAGCAGTGAATTAGGGACAGGGGGGAACACTGAAGCTTTCTTT	CASSELGTGGNTEAFF
TRBV6-5	TRBJ2-7	TRBD2	-	TGTGCCAGCAGTGCTAGACTAGCGGACTACGAGCAGTACTTC	CASSARLADYEQYF
TRBV7-3	TRBJ2-5	TRBD2	-	TGTGCCAGCAGCTTAACCGGGATAGCGGGGGGGCAAGAGACCCAGTACTTC	CASSLTGIAGGQETQYF
TRBV11-1	TRBJ2-1	TRBD2	-	TGTGCCAGCAGCTTGGGGGAGGGGTACAATGAGCAGTTCTTC	CASSLGEGYNEQFF
TRBV19	TRBJ2-1	-	-	TGTGCCAGTAGTATTCTGGGCAGGGTAGGGGATGAGCAGTTCTTC	CASSILGRVGDEQFF
TRBV6-5	TRBJ2-2	-	-	TGTGCCACGAGTAACACCGGGGAGCTGTTTTTT	CATSNTGELFF
TRBV5-1	TRBJ1-5	TRBD1	-	TGCGCCAGCAGCCCGGACAGGCTGGGGCAGCCCCAGCATTTT	CASSPDRLGQPQHF
TRBV27	TRBJ1-5	TRBD1	-	TGTGCCAGCAGTCGGGACAGGGTTGGACAGCCCCAGCATTTT	CASSRDRVGQPQHF
TRBV2	TRBJ2-1	-	-	TGTGCCAGCACCCCCCCGCCCCGTGCTGCCCAGGAGCAGTTCTTC	CASTPPPRAAQEQFF
TRBV6-1	TRBJ2-7	-	-	TGTGCCAGCAGTGAAGGGGGGGACGAGCAGTACTTC	CASSEGGDEQYF
TRBV6-1	TRBJ2-1	-	-	TGTGCCAGCAGTGAAGCATCTAGCGAGGTTTACAATGAGCAGTTCTTC	CASSEASSEVYNEQFF
TRBV19	TRBJ2-7	-	-	TGTGCCAGTAGTATCCGGGACGGGGGAGGATACGAGCAGTACTTC	CASSIRDGGGYEQYF
TRBV6-1	TRBJ2-7	TRBD1	-	TGTGCCAGCAGTGGGGCAGGGGGTGACTCCTACGAGCAGTACTTC	CASSGAGGDSYEQYF
TRBV7-9	TRBJ1-1	-	-	TGTGCCAGCAGCCCCGGTCATTCCTGGGCTTTCTTT	CASSPGHSWAFF
TRBV12-5	TRBJ2-5	TRBD1	-	TGTGCTAGTGACTCTCTACAGGGGGAGACCCAGTACTTC	CASDSLQGETQYF
TRBV2	TRBJ1-2	-	-	TGTGCCAGCAGTGAAAAGGGGTATAACTATGGCTACACCTTC	CASSEKGYNYGYTF
TRBV10-1	TRBJ2-6	TRBD1	-	TGCGCCACCCTTGCTGGATCGGGACAGGGGCTTTCTGGGGCCAACGTCCTGACTTTC	CATLAGSGQGLSGANVLTF
TRBV14	TRBJ2-7	-	-	TGTGCCAGCAGCCCCCAGGTGTATGGCGAGCAGTACTTC	CASSPQVYGEQYF
TRBV28	TRBJ1-2	TRBD1	-	TGTGCCAGCAGTTTGGGAGGACAGGGGGACTATGGCTACACCTTC	CASSLGGQGDYGYTF
TRBV23-1	TRBJ1-2	TRBD1	-	TGCGCCAGCAGTCAAACCGCCTACGCCGGGACAGGGAACGGCTACACCTTC	CASSQTAYAGTGNGYTF
TRBV7-3	TRBJ2-5	-	-	TGTGCCAGCAGCATTTCTCCGGGACTGGATTCCCAGTACTTC	CASSISPGLDSQYF
TRBV10-3	TRBJ2-1	TRBD2	-	TGTGCCATCAGTGTAAGCGGGAGCTACAATGAGCAGTTCTTC	CAISVSGSYNEQFF
TRBV5-1	TRBJ2-7	TRBD2	-	TGCGCCAGCAGCACTAGCGGGCCGTCCTACGAGCAGTACTTC	CASSTSGPSYEQYF
TRBV6-1	TRBJ1-5	-	-	TGTGCCAGCAGTGAATATGGACTGGCCTGGTCTCAGCCCCAGCATTTT	CASSEYGLAWSQPQHF
TRBV18	TRBJ2-7	TRBD1	once	TGTGCCAGCTCCCTCGGGACAGGGGGCGCGAAATCCTACGAGCAGTACTTC	CASSLGTGGAKSYEQYF
TRBV19	TRBJ1-2	-	once	TGTGCCACAACCCCCCGGACAGTTCTAGGCTATGGCTACACCTTC	CATTPRTVLGYGYTF
TRBV4-1	TRBJ1-3	TRBD1	once	TGCGCCAGCAGCCCGGGACAGGGGAGAAACACCATATATTTT	CASSPGQGRNTIYF